Following are 20 T cell receptor beta chains from one sample sequenced in a study of cytomegalovirus exposure and HLA in healthy donors. 13 Jbeta primers and 60 Vbeta primers were used for the PCR. The protocol was immunoSEQ multiplex PCR, while the TCRdb copy is restricted to in-frame clones and leaves out a portion. The sample lists about 180,000 clones; roughly 85% were seen once. The sample comprised PBMCs. These receptor sequences come from a man aged 25 to 45 in good health and CMV-seronegative.

The chain uses TRBV30 and TRBJ2-3; maybe TRBD2 (6 bases). The CDR3 runs 14 residues. V lost 1 base to trimming and J lost 2 bases, with 10 bases between them. Per the germline V gene, CDR1 is GTSNPN and CDR2 is SVGIG (reference sequence). The CDR3 sequence: CAWSGGRHTDTQYF. CDR3 sequence (DNA): TGTGCCTGGAGTGGAGGGAGGCACACAGATACGCAGTATTTT.

The chain links TRBV11-3 to TRBJ2-5; D may be TRBD2 (5 bases). The V gene's germline CDR1 is SGHNT and CDR2 YENEEA. The V and J ends lost 2 bases and 4 bases respectively, with 8 bases between them. The CDR3 totals 13 residues. In nucleotides, the CDR3 is TGTGCCAGCAGCTTATCCGGGGTAGAGACCCAGTACTTC. Translating gives CASSLSGVETQYF.

This clone has only one observation. J is TRBJ2-7 and V is TRBV25-1; 10 nucleotides agree with TRBD1. CDR1 and CDR2 (germline): MGHDK, SYGVNS. The CDR3 runs to 14 residues. Trimming took 6 bases from V and 0 from J; bases not matched to a gene: 2. The CDR3 DNA follows: TGTGCCAGCAGGGGACAGGGGATCTCCTACGAGCAGTACTTC. Its protein product is CASRGQGISYEQYF.

The chain is built from TRBV4-3 and TRBJ2-7; 7 bases are shared with TRBD2. The CDR3 is 18 amino acids. V lost 0 bases and J lost 3; bases outside the gene matches: 14. The germline V gene has CDR1 LGHNA and CDR2 YSLEER. CDR3 sequence reads: CASSQDLRGAGILYEQYF. As DNA, the CDR3 is TGCGCCAGCAGCCAAGATCTAAGGGGAGCGGGGATCCTCTACGAGCAGTACTTC.

This clone was observed once. This chain uses TRBV7-9 with TRBJ1-2, with D possibly TRBD1 on 6 matching bases. Trimming removed 5 bases from V and 7 bases from J, with 17 bases in between. Germline CDR1 and CDR2: SEHNR and FQNEAQ (reference sequence). CDR3 length: 14 residues. In DNA form, the CDR3 reads TGTGCCAGCAGCCCGAGAGGGGGTTGGGGTGGCTACACCTTC. It yields the protein CASSPRGGWGGYTF.

CDR3 in amino acids: CASSSGTGNIQYF. CDR3 in DNA: TGTGCCAGCAGTTCGGGGACAGGAAACATTCAGTACTTC. This chain connects TRBV6-5 to TRBJ2-4; 8 nucleotides line up with TRBD1. The germline gives CDR1 MNHEY, CDR2 SVGAGI. Trimming cost V 4 bases and J 6 bases; bases outside gene matches: 2. The CDR3 runs 13 residues.

The chain links TRBV7-9 to TRBJ1-6; maybe TRBD1 (6 bases). V was trimmed by 6 bases and J by 6 bases, leaving 9 bases between them. Looked up from germline, CDR1 is SEHNR and CDR2 is FQNEAQ (reference sequence). The CDR3 spans 13 residues. The CDR3 DNA reads TGTGCCAGCAGACAACAGGGTAATTCACCCCTCCACTTT. It yields the protein CASRQQGNSPLHF.

V and J are TRBV30 and TRBJ1-1; 9 nucleotides agree with TRBD1. CDR1 is GTSNPN and CDR2 is SVGIG in the germline V gene (reference sequence). V lost 5 bases and J lost 4; bases outside the gene matches: 11. This CDR3 contains 15 residues. CDR3 coding DNA: TGTGCCTGGGCTACCGGGACAGGGATCGGCACTGAAGCTTTCTTT. Protein sequence: CAWATGTGIGTEAFF.

This sequence joins TRBV20-1 and TRBJ2-7; D unresolved. This CDR3 spans 11 amino acids. CDR1 is DFQATT and CDR2 is SNEGSKA in the germline V gene (reference sequence). Trimming left V 3 bases short and J 4 bases short, with 7 bases between. In DNA form, the CDR3 reads TGCAGTGCTAGTTGGGCTTACGAGCAGTACTTC. This codes for CSASWAYEQYF.

The rearrangement joins TRBV6-5 to TRBJ2-5, with D unclear. V lost 6 bases and J 2 bases, leaving 13 bases between the germline ends. CDR3 length: 14 amino acids. The germline V gene encodes CDR1 MNHEY and CDR2 SVGAGI. The CDR3 loop is CASRRSARQETQYF. CDR3 DNA sequence: TGTGCCAGCAGGAGGTCGGCGCGGCAAGAGACCCAGTACTTC.

The rearrangement uses TRBV6-1 and TRBJ1-3, with D uncertain. The CDR3 contains 17 residues. Trimming took off 0 bases at V and 2 bases at J, with 14 bases between the two ends. Germline loops: CDR1 MNHNS, CDR2 SASEGT. The CDR3 region is CASSEARGGSAGNTIYF. The DNA for the CDR3 is TGTGCCAGCAGTGAAGCGCGAGGAGGGTCGGCTGGAAACACCATATATTTT.

V and J are TRBV5-1 and TRBJ2-3, with 9 bases aligning to TRBD1. The V gene end was trimmed by 3 bases and the J gene end by 4 bases; junction bases not matched to a gene: 6. The CDR3 is made up of 15 amino acids. Germline V gene data show CDR1 as SGHRS and CDR2 as YFSETQ. In nucleotides, the CDR3 is TGCGCCAGCAGCTCCCCGGGACAGGGCTCAGATACGCAGTATTTT. Translation: CASSSPGQGSDTQYF.

The chain employs TRBV9 and TRBJ2-5, with a possible D match to TRBD2 (6 bases). The CDR3 is made up of 15 amino acids. The germline V and J ends were trimmed by 2 bases and 1 base, with 12 bases remaining between them. Germline assignment: CDR1 SGDLS and CDR2 YYNGEE. CDR3 amino acids: CASSVGDFLQETQYF. CDR3 DNA: TGTGCCAGCAGCGTGGGGGACTTCCTCCAAGAGACCCAGTACTTC.

The chain recombines TRBV7-3 with TRBJ2-1, with TRBD2 as a possible D gene (5 bases). With 5 bases removed from V and 4 bases from J, the gap between germline ends came to 18 bases. CDR3 length: 16 amino acids. Looked up from germline, CDR1 is SGHTA and CDR2 is FQGTGA. CDR3 DNA: TGTGCCAGCAGCCCGAGGACTGGGAGAACTTACAATGAGCAGTTCTTC. Residues: CASSPRTGRTYNEQFF.

V usage is TRBV19 and J usage is TRBJ2-7, with 8 bases that match TRBD2. Germline assignment: CDR1 LNHDA and CDR2 SQIVND (reference sequence). The CDR3 loop spans 14 amino acids. Trimming took 6 bases from V and 6 from J; bases not matched to a gene: 10. The CDR3 sequence: CASSGTTSGLEQYF. The CDR3, as DNA: TGTGCCAGTAGCGGTACAACTAGCGGCCTCGAGCAGTACTTC.

The CDR3 DNA sequence: TGTGCCAGCAGCTTAGCGTTTGACAGGAGCTCTGGAAACACCATATATTTT. Translating gives CASSLAFDRSSGNTIYF. The genes are TRBV7-2 and TRBJ1-3; D may be TRBD1 (6 bases). Trimming cost V 0 bases and J 0 bases, with 12 bases left between them. Germline V CDR1 and CDR2: SGHTA, FQGNSA. The CDR3 is 17 residues long.

In this sample, this clone turned up a few times. The genes are TRBV29-1 and TRBJ2-2, with D maybe TRBD1 (6 bases). Trimming stripped 6 bases from V and 4 bases from J, with 12 bases between. The germline gives CDR1 SQVTM, CDR2 ANQGSEA. The CDR3 loop spans 13 amino acids. CDR3 DNA: TGCAGCGTGTGGAACAGGGCCACCGGGGAGCTGTTTTTT. Its translation is CSVWNRATGELFF.

The V gene is TRBV28, the J gene TRBJ2-7; TRBD1 aligns across 10 bases. Losses at the gene ends were 4 bases for V and 5 bases for J; bases not matched to a gene: 8. Germline V gene data show CDR1 as MDHEN and CDR2 as SYDVKM. The CDR3 consists of 15 residues. DNA for the CDR3: TGTGCCAGCAGTTCCCCCGGGACAGGGGACCACGAGCAGTACTTC. The encoded protein is CASSSPGTGDHEQYF.

This clone turned up a few times. This sequence joins TRBV7-8 and TRBJ2-7, with a tentative D call TRBD1 (6 bases). This CDR3 is 13 amino acids long. V was trimmed by 5 bases and J by 2 bases, leaving 10 bases between them. Germline assignment: CDR1 SGHVS and CDR2 FQNEAQ. CDR3 coding DNA: TGTGCCAGCAGCGTGGACAGAGCCTACGAGCAGTACTTC. Its translation: CASSVDRAYEQYF.

The chain has TRBV9 and TRBJ2-3; tentatively, D is TRBD2 (6 bases). Germline assignment: CDR1 SGDLS and CDR2 YYNGEE. The CDR3 is 13 residues long. V lost 2 bases to trimming and J lost 4 bases, with 8 bases between them. In nucleotides, the CDR3 is TGTGCCAGCAGCGTGGGAGGCCCAGATACGCAGTATTTT. Translated: CASSVGGPDTQYF. The full variable domain, rest sourced from reference TRBV9 and TRBJ2-3, is DSGVTQTPKHLITATGQRVTLRCSPRSGDLSVYWYQQSLDQGLQFLIQYYNGEERAKGNILERFSAQQFPDLHSELNLSSLELGDSALYFCASSVGGPDTQYFGPGTRLTVL.